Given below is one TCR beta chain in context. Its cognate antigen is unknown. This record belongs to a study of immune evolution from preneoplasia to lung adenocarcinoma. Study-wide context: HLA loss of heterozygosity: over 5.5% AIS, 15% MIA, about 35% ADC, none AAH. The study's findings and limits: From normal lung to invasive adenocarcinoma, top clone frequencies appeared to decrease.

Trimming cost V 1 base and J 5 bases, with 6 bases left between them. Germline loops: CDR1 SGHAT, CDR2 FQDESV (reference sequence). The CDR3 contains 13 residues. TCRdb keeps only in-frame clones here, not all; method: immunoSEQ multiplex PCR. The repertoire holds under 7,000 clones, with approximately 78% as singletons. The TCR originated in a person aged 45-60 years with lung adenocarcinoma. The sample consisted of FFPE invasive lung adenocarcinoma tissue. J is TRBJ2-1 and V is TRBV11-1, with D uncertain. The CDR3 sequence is CASSLVPDNEQFF. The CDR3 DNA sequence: TGTGCCAGCAGCTTAGTCCCGGACAATGAGCAGTTCTTC.